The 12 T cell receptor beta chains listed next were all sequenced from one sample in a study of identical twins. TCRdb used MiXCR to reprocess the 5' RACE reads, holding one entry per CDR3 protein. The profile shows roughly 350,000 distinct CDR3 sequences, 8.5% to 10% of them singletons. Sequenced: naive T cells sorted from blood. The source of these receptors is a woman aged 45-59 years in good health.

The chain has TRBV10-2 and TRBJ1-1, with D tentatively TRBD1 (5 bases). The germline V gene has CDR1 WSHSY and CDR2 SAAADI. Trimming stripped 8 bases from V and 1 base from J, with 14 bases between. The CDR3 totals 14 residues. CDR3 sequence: CASREGAANTEAFF. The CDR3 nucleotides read TGCGCCAGCCGCGAAGGGGCAGCGAACACTGAAGCTTTCTTT.

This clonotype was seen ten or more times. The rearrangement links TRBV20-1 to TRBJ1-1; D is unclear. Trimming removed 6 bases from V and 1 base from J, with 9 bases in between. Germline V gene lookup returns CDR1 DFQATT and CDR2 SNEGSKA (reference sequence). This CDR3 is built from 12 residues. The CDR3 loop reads CSALKGNTEAFF. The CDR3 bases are TGCAGTGCCCTCAAGGGGAACACTGAAGCTTTCTTT.

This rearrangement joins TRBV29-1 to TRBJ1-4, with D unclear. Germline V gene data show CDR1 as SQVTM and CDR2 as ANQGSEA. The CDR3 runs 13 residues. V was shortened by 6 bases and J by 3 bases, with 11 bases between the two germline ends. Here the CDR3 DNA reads TGCAGCGTCATAGGGATGGCTAATGAAAAACTGTTTTTT. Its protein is CSVIGMANEKLFF.

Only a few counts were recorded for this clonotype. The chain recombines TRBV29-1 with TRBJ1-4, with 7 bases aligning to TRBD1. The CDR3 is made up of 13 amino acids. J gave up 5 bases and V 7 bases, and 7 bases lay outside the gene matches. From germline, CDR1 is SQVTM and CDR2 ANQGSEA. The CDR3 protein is CSARDSLNEKLFF. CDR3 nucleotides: TGCAGCGCCAGGGACAGCCTCAATGAAAAACTGTTTTTT. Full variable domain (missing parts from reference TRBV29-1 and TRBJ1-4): SAVISQKPSRDICQRGTSLTIQCQVDSQVTMMFWYRQQPGQSLTLIATANQGSEATYESGFVIDKFPISRPNLTFSTLTVSNMSPEDSSIYLCSARDSLNEKLFFGSGTQLSVL.

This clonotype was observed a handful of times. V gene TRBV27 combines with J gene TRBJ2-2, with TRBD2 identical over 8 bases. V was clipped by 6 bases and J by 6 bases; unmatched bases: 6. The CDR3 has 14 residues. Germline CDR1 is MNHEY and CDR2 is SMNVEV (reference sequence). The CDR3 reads CASRREVLAGELFF. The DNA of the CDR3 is TGTGCCAGCAGGCGGGAGGTTTTGGCCGGGGAGCTGTTTTTT.

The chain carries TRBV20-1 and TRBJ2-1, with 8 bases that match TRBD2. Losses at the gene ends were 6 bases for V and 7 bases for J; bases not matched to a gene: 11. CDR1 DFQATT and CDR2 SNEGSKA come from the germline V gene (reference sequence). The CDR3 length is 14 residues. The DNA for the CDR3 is TGCAGTGCCCTGCGGGAGGCCACGCGGAATGAGCAGTTCTTC. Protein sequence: CSALREATRNEQFF.

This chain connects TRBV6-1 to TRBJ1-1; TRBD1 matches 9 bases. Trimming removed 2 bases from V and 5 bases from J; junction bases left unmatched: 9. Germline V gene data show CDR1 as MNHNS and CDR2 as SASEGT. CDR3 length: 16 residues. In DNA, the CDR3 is TGTGCCAGCAGTGAAACACAGGGGGCATTGTGGACTGAAGCTTTCTTT. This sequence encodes CASSETQGALWTEAFF.

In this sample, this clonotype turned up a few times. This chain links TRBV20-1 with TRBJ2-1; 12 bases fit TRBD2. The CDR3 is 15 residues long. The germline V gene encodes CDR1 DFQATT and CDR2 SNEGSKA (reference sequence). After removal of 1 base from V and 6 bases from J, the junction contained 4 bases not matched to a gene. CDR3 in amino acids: CSARGGLAGLNEQFF. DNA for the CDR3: TGCAGTGCTAGAGGGGGACTAGCGGGCCTCAATGAGCAGTTCTTC.

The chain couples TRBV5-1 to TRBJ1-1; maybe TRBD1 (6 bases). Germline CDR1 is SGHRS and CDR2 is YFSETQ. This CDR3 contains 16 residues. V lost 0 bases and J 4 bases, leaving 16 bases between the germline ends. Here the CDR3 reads CASSLDLGGLSTEAFF. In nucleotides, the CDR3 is TGCGCCAGCAGCTTGGATCTGGGGGGGCTTTCCACTGAAGCTTTCTTT.

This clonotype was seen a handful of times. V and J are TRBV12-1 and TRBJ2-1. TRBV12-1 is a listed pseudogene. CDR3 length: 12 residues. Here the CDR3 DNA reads TGTGCCAGCAGCTTTTCCTATACGTCTCGGTTCTTC. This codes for CASSFSYTSRFF.

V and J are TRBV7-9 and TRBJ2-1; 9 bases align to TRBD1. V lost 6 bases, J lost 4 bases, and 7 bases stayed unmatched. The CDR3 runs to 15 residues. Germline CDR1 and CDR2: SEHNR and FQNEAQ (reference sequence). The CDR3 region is CASSETGGRYNEQFF. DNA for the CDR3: TGTGCCAGCAGTGAAACAGGGGGCAGATACAATGAGCAGTTCTTC.

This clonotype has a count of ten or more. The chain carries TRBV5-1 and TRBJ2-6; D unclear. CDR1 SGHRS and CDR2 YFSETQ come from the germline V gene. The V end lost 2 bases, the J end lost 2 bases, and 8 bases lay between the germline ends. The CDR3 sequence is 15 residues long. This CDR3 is CASSFQETGANVLTF. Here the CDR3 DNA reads TGCGCCAGCAGCTTCCAGGAGACTGGGGCCAACGTCCTGACTTTC.